This T cell receptor beta chain was documented in a study of shared clonotypes between healthy human individuals. This clone has a handful of counts. Other nucleotide sequences from this sample produce the same CDR3. In the authors' methods: Filtering differed since immunoSEQ provided only junctions, with no quality scores. The method was immunoSEQ multiplex PCR; TCRdb's version includes in-frame clones alone and lacks a portion of them. That table supplies the V and J calls and clone size; D and trimming were determined from the DNA. The sample lists about 490,000 clones; roughly 80% were seen once. The study drew all its donors from Caucasian adults living in Nashville, Tennessee. Trimming pared 0 bases from V and 3 bases from J, leaving 9 bases between. CDR3 length: 14 residues. The V gene's germline CDR1 is SGHRS and CDR2 YFSETQ.

This receptor was identified in a woman in her 40s in good health. Some clones in this sample may be carry-over from other donors' samples. The sample comprised PBMCs. This chain uses TRBV5-1 with TRBJ2-5; D may be TRBD2 (6 bases). The CDR3 DNA reads TGCGCCAGCAGCTTGGCTAGCGCCGAAGAGACCCAGTACTTC. Translation gives CASSLASAEETQYF.